The 29 T cell receptor beta chains given below trace back to one sample, sequenced in a study of beta chain features in type 1 diabetes. General study points: Type 1 diabetes patients had TCRB CDR3s that were shorter (moderately but significantly so) in all four CD4+ subsets.

Their recognized antigens are unknown. Expressed TCRB transcripts were sequenced because the entire RNA isolate underwent reverse transcription. Clones were read by immunoSEQ multiplex PCR, and TCRdb kept only the in-frame ones, dropping some. The sample lists approximately 280,000 clones, 15% seen once, with approximately 0.015% in the top ten. The sequenced sample consisted of naive CD4+ T cells from blood. The receptors were sampled from a man younger than 30 with type 1 diabetes.

The chain recombines TRBV29-1 with TRBJ2-7, with 9 nucleotides matching TRBD1. V was clipped by 4 bases and J by 1 base; unmatched bases: 8. Germline CDR1 reads SQVTM; CDR2 reads ANQGSEA. This CDR3 comprises 15 residues. The CDR3 region has the DNA TGCAGCGTTGTCCTGGACAGGGGTCCGTCCTACGAGCAGTACTTC. Encoded protein: CSVVLDRGPSYEQYF.

This clone has a handful of counts. The gene calls are TRBV19 and TRBJ2-5; D might be TRBD1 (6 bases). Germline values: CDR1 LNHDA, CDR2 SQIVND (reference sequence). Trimming removed 6 bases from V and 3 bases from J, with 8 bases in between. The CDR3 consists of 12 residues. The CDR3 nucleotides are TGTGCCAGTAGAACAGGGAAAGAGACCCAGTACTTC. It codes for CASRTGKETQYF.

This rearrangement joins TRBV4-1 to TRBJ2-1; TRBD2 agrees at 15 bases. Losses at the gene ends were 3 bases for V and 6 bases for J; bases not matched to a gene: 6. The CDR3 is made up of 17 amino acids. CDR1 is MGHRA and CDR2 is YSYEKL in the germline V gene. The CDR3 loop is CASSQGLAGGMVNEQFF. CDR3 coding DNA: TGCGCCAGCAGCCAGGGACTAGCGGGAGGAATGGTCAATGAGCAGTTCTTC.

The V and J genes are TRBV6-5 and TRBJ2-3, with D perhaps matching TRBD1 (5 bases). Germline V gene data show CDR1 as MNHEY and CDR2 as SVGAGI. This CDR3 has 14 amino acids. Trimming shortened V by 6 bases and J by 4 bases, and 14 bases separated the two germline ends. Here the CDR3 reads CASRHAAGPDTQYF. CDR3 coding DNA: TGTGCCAGCAGACACGCCGCAGGGCCAGATACGCAGTATTTT.

This chain joins TRBV7-2 and TRBJ1-3, with a tentative D call TRBD1 (6 bases). There are 14 residues in the CDR3. V lost 8 bases to trimming and J lost 0 bases, with 11 bases between them. The germline CDR1 and CDR2 sequences are SGHTA and FQGNSA. CDR3 bases: TGTGCCAGCGGACAGCAGAGCTCTGGAAACACCATATATTTT. The encoded protein is CASGQQSSGNTIYF.

This chain uses TRBV18 with TRBJ2-3, with 11 bases matching TRBD2. Germline-derived CDR1 and CDR2 are KGHSH and LQKENI. V lost 6 bases to trimming and J lost 6 bases; unmatched junction nucleotides: 11. This CDR3 region has 16 residues. The DNA for the CDR3 is TGTGCCAGCTCCCCGTCACTAGCGGGGGCCGGGGATACGCAGTATTTT. It specifies CASSPSLAGAGDTQYF.

This clone has only a few counts. The chain joins TRBV5-6 to TRBJ2-3, with a possible D match to TRBD1 (6 bases). CDR3 length: 14 amino acids. CDR1 and CDR2 from the germline V gene are SGHDT and YYEEEE. V was pared by 5 bases and J by 2 bases, with 12 bases between. The CDR3 region is CASSYGQLTDTQYF. CDR3 in DNA: TGTGCCAGCAGTTACGGACAGCTCACAGATACGCAGTATTTT.

The rearrangement links TRBV18 to TRBJ2-7; 8 nucleotides align to TRBD1. Germline V gene lookup returns CDR1 KGHSH and CDR2 LQKENI. This CDR3 is built from 14 residues. V shed 2 bases and J 2 bases; nucleotides not matched to a gene: 2. CDR3 sequence: CASSPSGQAYEQYF. CDR3 coding DNA: TGTGCCAGCTCACCATCGGGACAGGCCTACGAGCAGTACTTC.

This clone was seen a handful of times. This chain connects TRBV4-1 to TRBJ2-7; possibly TRBD1 for D (6 bases). The CDR3 length is 16 residues. In germline, CDR1 is MGHRA, CDR2 YSYEKL. Trimming stripped 2 bases from V and 4 bases from J, with 18 bases between. The CDR3 sequence: CASSQPTGSRYYEQYF. The CDR3 nucleotides read TGCGCCAGCAGCCAACCCACAGGGAGCCGATATTACGAGCAGTACTTC.

V and J are TRBV23-1 and TRBJ2-7; D possibly corresponds to TRBD1 (5 bases). TRBV23-1 is annotated as an ORF whose role is uncertain. This CDR3 contains 17 residues. The V gene lost 2 bases and the J gene lost 1 base, with 18 bases spanning the gap. The CDR3 sequence is CASSQRKGWTVSYEQYF. CDR3 sequence (DNA): TGCGCCAGCAGTCAACGGAAGGGGTGGACGGTATCCTACGAGCAGTACTTC.

Only a few counts were recorded for this clone. This chain links TRBV2 with TRBJ1-2, with 7 bases lining up with TRBD1. Looked up from germline, CDR1 is SNHLY and CDR2 is FYNNEI. This CDR3 contains 11 residues. With V trimmed by 8 bases and J by 6 bases, 3 bases remained unmatched. The CDR3 nucleotides read TGTGCCAGCGACAGGGACCATGGCTACACCTTC. This codes for CASDRDHGYTF.

This clone was counted between two and nine times. The rearrangement joins TRBV6-4 to TRBJ1-5; TRBD1 agrees at 9 bases. The CDR3 length is 19 residues. Germline trimming cut 0 bases from V and 0 bases from J; bases unmatched to any gene: 9. Per germline, CDR1 MRHNA and CDR2 SNTAGT. This chain's CDR3 is CASSDSRGQGRDSNQPQHF. The CDR3 DNA follows: TGTGCCAGCAGTGACTCTCGCGGACAGGGGAGGGATAGCAATCAGCCCCAGCATTTT.

This chain connects TRBV5-1 to TRBJ2-1; 7 bases are shared with TRBD2. From germline, CDR1 is SGHRS and CDR2 YFSETQ. Unmatched junction bases numbered 12, after V lost 0 bases and J lost 6 bases. There are 17 residues in the CDR3. The DNA of the CDR3 is TGCGCCAGCAGCTTGGGGCCAATTGCGGGGGAGACCAATGAGCAGTTCTTC. Its protein product is CASSLGPIAGETNEQFF.

V and J are TRBV28 and TRBJ2-7, with D possibly being TRBD2 (6 bases). The CDR3 is 14 amino acids. Germline CDR1 and CDR2: MDHEN and SYDVKM. With 2 bases removed from V and 2 bases from J, the gap between germline ends came to 10 bases. For the CDR3, the DNA is TGTGCCAGCAGTTTAGCGGGACCCCCCTACGAGCAGTACTTC. Translated: CASSLAGPPYEQYF.

The chain uses TRBV28 and TRBJ2-7; perhaps TRBD2 as D (7 bases). Germline V gene lookup returns CDR1 MDHEN and CDR2 SYDVKM. Trimming pared 10 bases from V and 0 bases from J, leaving 13 bases between. CDR3 length: 13 amino acids. CDR3 sequence: CAIRGGGSYEQYF. Written as DNA, the CDR3 is TGTGCCATCCGGGGAGGGGGCTCCTACGAGCAGTACTTC.

The chain joins TRBV27 to TRBJ2-2; no clear D gene. Germline values: CDR1 MNHEY, CDR2 SMNVEV (reference sequence). The CDR3 runs to 17 residues. Deletions cut 1 base from V and 0 bases from J, with 12 bases between. The CDR3 DNA is TGTGCCAGCAGTTTATTCTCCCGAGCTGCGAACACCGGGGAGCTGTTTTTT. As protein: CASSLFSRAANTGELFF.

The sample holds a few counts of this clone. This chain links TRBV27 with TRBJ2-7; 9 bases align to TRBD1. Trimming removed 6 bases from V and 2 bases from J; junction bases left unmatched: 5. Germline V gives CDR1 MNHEY, CDR2 SMNVEV (reference sequence). This CDR3 region has 14 residues. The CDR3 loop reads CASSGQGLTYEQYF. CDR3 nucleotides: TGTGCCAGCAGCGGACAGGGGCTTACCTACGAGCAGTACTTC.

The chain employs TRBV21-1 and TRBJ2-5; the table's D call of TRBD2 was not tested on the DNA. TRBV21-1 is given as a pseudogene. The CDR3 loop spans 16 amino acids. The CDR3 bases are TGTGCCAGCCGGGGTGAGCGATTCGAGGCCCAAGAGACCCAGTACTTC. Amino acids: CASRGERFEAQETQYF.

This chain links TRBV5-1 with TRBJ2-7, with D maybe TRBD2 (7 bases). Trimming removed 5 bases at V and 2 bases at J, with 29 bases between. The germline gives CDR1 SGHRS, CDR2 YFSETQ. The CDR3 length is 19 residues. CDR3 residues: CASSPGWGGHNSIPYEQYF. The CDR3 coding sequence is TGCGCCAGCAGTCCAGGTTGGGGGGGCCACAATTCGATCCCCTACGAGCAGTACTTC.

V usage is TRBV25-1 and J usage is TRBJ2-3; D call uncertain. There are 12 residues in the CDR3. The germline gives CDR1 MGHDK, CDR2 SYGVNS. V lost 4 bases and J 0 bases, leaving 2 bases between the germline ends. The DNA of the CDR3 is TGTGCCAGCAGTGTAAGCACAGATACGCAGTATTTT. It is translated as CASSVSTDTQYF.

A few counts support this clone. The chain is built from TRBV28 and TRBJ2-3; tentatively, D is TRBD2 (7 bases). The CDR3 runs to 15 residues. Germline V CDR1 and CDR2: MDHEN, SYDVKM. V dropped 7 bases and J dropped 3 bases, with 17 bases sitting between them. CDR3 in DNA: TGTGCCAGCACCTCTGCGGGGGCGCCGACAGATACGCAGTATTTT. This translates into CASTSAGAPTDTQYF.

The chain recombines TRBV4-3 with TRBJ2-1; 8 bases are shared with TRBD1. V lost 3 bases to trimming and J lost 10 bases; unmatched junction nucleotides: 11. The CDR3 is 15 amino acids. In germline, CDR1 is LGHNA, CDR2 YSLEER. The CDR3 nucleotides read TGCGCCAGCAGCCAGCAGCAGGGGGCAATTAGCGAGCAGTTCTTC. Translating gives CASSQQQGAISEQFF.

This clone was observed a handful of times. The chain links TRBV5-5 to TRBJ2-1; 10 bases align to TRBD1. This CDR3 contains 15 residues. Germline values: CDR1 SGHKS, CDR2 YYEKEE (reference sequence). V dropped 6 bases and J dropped 4; count of bases not matched to a gene: 7. The CDR3 loop is CASIPGQGTYNEQFF. The DNA for the CDR3 is TGTGCCAGCATACCGGGACAGGGGACTTACAATGAGCAGTTCTTC.

This sequence joins TRBV5-1 and TRBJ2-1; D gene unclear. Germline CDR1 reads SGHRS; CDR2 reads YFSETQ. The CDR3 loop spans 13 amino acids. V shed 0 bases and J shed 5 bases, with 6 bases lying between them. CDR3 loop: CASSLATNNEQFF. DNA for the CDR3: TGCGCCAGCAGCTTGGCCACTAACAATGAGCAGTTCTTC.

This clone has a handful of counts. The rearrangement links TRBV7-9 to TRBJ2-1; 9 positions agree with TRBD1. J gave up 14 bases and V 1 base, and 3 bases lay outside the gene matches. The CDR3 runs to 12 residues. Germline CDR1 reads SEHNR; CDR2 reads FQNEAQ (reference sequence). The CDR3 region is CASSLGGTGKFF. For the CDR3, the DNA is TGTGCCAGCAGCTTAGGGGGGACAGGGAAGTTCTTC. Combining the CDR3 with reference TRBV7-9 and TRBJ2-1 gives the whole variable domain DTGVSQNPRHKITKRGQNVTFRCDPISEHNRLYWYRQTLGQGPEFLTYFQNEAQLEKSRLLSDRFSAERPKGSFSTLEIQRTEQGDSAMYLCASSLGGTGKFFGPGTRLTVL.

The chain carries TRBV15 and TRBJ2-3, with D possibly matching TRBD1 (6 bases). Germline lookup yields CDR1 LNHNV and CDR2 YYDKDF (reference sequence). Trimming stripped 4 bases from V and 1 base from J, with 9 bases between. The CDR3 is 14 residues long. CDR3 loop: CATSTRQGTDTQYF. The CDR3 DNA reads as TGTGCCACCAGCACCCGACAGGGCACAGATACGCAGTATTTT.

This clone was seen more than once but under ten times. The chain employs TRBV28 and TRBJ2-7; possibly TRBD1 for D (5 bases). CDR1 is MDHEN, CDR2 SYDVKM, per germline. The CDR3 contains 16 residues. Trimming removed 5 bases at V and 2 bases at J, with 19 bases between. CDR3 protein: CASSQGHPKLTYEQYF. The CDR3 DNA follows: TGTGCCAGCAGTCAAGGACATCCTAAACTCACCTACGAGCAGTACTTC. The whole variable domain, remainder taken from reference TRBV28 and TRBJ2-7, is DVKVTQSSRYLVKRTGEKVFLECVQDMDHENMFWYRQDPGLGLRLIYFSYDVKMKEKGDIPEGYSVSREKKERFSLILESASTNQTSMYLCASSQGHPKLTYEQYFGPGTRLTVT.

The chain recombines TRBV11-2 with TRBJ2-1; 7 nucleotides match TRBD1. The germline gives CDR1 SGHAT, CDR2 FQNNGV. The J segment lost 9 bases and the V segment lost 4 bases, leaving 9 bases of the junction unmatched. The CDR3 is 14 residues long. This CDR3 is CASSSIRGWREQFF. In DNA form, the CDR3 reads TGTGCCAGCAGCTCTATCAGGGGGTGGCGTGAGCAGTTCTTC.

In its sample, this clone was seen a few times. The chain has TRBV11-2 and TRBJ2-5; no clear D. CDR3 length: 14 amino acids. Germline loops: CDR1 SGHAT, CDR2 FQNNGV. Trimming left V 5 bases short and J 5 bases short, with 15 bases between. DNA of the CDR3: TGTGCCAGCAGCCAAATATTCAGTGGCGAGACCCAGTACTTC. Its protein product is CASSQIFSGETQYF.